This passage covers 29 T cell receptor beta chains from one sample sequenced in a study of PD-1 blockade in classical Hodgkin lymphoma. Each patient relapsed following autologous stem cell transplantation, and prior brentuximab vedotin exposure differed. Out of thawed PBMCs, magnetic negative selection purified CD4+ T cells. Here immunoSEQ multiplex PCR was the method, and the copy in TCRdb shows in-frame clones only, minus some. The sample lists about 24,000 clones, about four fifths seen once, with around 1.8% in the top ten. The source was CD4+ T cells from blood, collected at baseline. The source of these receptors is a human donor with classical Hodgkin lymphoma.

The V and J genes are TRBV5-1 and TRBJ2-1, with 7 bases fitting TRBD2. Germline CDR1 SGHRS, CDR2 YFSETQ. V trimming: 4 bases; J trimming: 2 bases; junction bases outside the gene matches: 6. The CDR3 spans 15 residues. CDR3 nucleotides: TGCGCCAGCAGCGAGGGACTACAACCCTACAATGAGCAGTTCTTC. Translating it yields CASSEGLQPYNEQFF.

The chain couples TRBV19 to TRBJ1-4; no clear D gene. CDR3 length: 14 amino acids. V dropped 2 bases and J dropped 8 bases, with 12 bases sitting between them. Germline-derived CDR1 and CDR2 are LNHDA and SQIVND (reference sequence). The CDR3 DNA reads TGTGCCAGTAGTATATCCCCTCGAAGAGAAAAACTGTTTTTT. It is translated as CASSISPRREKLFF.

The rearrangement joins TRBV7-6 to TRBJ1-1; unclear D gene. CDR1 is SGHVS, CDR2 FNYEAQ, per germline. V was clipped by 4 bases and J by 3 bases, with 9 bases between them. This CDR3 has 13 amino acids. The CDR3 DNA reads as TGTGCCAGCAGCTCCCGCCCAGACACTGAAGCTTTCTTT. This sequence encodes CASSSRPDTEAFF.

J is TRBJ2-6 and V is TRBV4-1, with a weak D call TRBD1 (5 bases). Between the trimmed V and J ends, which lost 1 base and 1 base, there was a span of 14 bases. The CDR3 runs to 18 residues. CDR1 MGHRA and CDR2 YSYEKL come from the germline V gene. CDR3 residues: CASSQGPDTLSGANVLTF. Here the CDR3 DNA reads TGCGCCAGCAGCCAAGGACCGGACACCTTATCTGGGGCCAACGTCCTGACTTTC.

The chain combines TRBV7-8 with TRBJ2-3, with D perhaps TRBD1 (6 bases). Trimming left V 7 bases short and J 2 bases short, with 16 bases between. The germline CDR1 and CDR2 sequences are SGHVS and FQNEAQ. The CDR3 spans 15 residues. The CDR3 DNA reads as TGTGCCAGCACCTCGTGGGACAAGACCACAGATACGCAGTATTTT. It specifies CASTSWDKTTDTQYF.

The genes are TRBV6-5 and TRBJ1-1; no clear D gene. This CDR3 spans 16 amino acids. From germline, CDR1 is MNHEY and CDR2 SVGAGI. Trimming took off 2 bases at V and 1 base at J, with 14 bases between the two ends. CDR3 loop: CASSYARRAGNTEAFF. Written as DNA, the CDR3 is TGTGCCAGCAGTTACGCCAGAAGGGCAGGGAACACTGAAGCTTTCTTT.

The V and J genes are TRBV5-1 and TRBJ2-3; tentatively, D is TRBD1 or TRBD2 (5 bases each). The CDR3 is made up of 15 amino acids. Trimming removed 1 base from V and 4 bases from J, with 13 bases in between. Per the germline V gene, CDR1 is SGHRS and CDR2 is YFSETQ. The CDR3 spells CASSLLGESADTQYF. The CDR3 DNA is TGCGCCAGCAGCTTGCTGGGGGAGTCAGCAGATACGCAGTATTTT.

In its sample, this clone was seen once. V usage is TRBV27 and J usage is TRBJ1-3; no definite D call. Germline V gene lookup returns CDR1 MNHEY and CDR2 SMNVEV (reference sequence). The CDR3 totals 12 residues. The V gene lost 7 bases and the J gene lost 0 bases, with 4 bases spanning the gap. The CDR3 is CASIGSGNTIYF. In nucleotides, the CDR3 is TGTGCCAGCATCGGCTCTGGAAACACCATATATTTT.

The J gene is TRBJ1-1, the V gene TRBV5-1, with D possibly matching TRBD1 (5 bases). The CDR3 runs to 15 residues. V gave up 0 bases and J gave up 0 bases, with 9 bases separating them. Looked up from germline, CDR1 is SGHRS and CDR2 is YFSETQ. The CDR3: CASSLGGRVNTEAFF. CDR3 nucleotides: TGCGCCAGCAGCTTGGGGGGCAGGGTGAACACTGAAGCTTTCTTT. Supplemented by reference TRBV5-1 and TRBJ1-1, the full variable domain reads KAGVTQTPRYLIKTRGQQVTLSCSPISGHRSVSWYQQTPGQGLQFLFEYFSETQRNKGNFPGRFSGRQFSNSRSEMNVSTLELGDSALYLCASSLGGRVNTEAFFGQGTRLTVV.

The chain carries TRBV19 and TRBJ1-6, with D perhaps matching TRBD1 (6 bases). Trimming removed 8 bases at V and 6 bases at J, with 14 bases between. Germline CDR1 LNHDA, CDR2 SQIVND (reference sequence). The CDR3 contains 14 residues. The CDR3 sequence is CASRRQAPNSPLHF. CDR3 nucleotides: TGTGCCAGTCGACGACAGGCCCCTAATTCACCCCTCCACTTT.

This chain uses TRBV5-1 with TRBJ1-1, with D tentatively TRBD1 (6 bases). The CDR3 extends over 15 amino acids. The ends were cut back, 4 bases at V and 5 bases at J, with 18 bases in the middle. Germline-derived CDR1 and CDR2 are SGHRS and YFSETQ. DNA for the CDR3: TGCGCCAGCAGCATAGGGACACCGGATGAAACTGAAGCTTTCTTT. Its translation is CASSIGTPDETEAFF.

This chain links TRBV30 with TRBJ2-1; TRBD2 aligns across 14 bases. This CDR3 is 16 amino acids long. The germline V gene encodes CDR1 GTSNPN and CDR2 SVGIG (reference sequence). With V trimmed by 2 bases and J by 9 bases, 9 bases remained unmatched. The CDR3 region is CAWSRGLAGERLEQFF. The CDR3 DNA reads TGTGCCTGGAGTCGGGGACTAGCGGGGGAGAGGCTTGAGCAGTTCTTC.

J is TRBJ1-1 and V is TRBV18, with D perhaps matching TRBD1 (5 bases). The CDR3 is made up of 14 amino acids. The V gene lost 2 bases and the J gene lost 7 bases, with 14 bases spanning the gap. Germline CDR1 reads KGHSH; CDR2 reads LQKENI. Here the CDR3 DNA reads TGTGCCAGCTCACCAAATAGGTTCGACAGTGAAGCTTTCTTT. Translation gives CASSPNRFDSEAFF.

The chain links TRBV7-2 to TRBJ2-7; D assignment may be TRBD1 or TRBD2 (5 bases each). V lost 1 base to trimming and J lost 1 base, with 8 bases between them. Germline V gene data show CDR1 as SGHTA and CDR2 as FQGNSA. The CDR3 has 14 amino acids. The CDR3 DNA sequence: TGTGCCAGCAGCTTAGGGGACCATTCCTACGAGCAGTACTTC. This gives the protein CASSLGDHSYEQYF.

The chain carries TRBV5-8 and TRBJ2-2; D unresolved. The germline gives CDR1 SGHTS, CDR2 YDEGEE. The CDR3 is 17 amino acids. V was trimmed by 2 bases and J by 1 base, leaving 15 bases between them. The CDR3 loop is CASSFTSRAGNTGELFF. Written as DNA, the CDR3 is TGTGCCAGCAGCTTTACGTCTAGGGCAGGGAACACCGGGGAGCTGTTTTTT.

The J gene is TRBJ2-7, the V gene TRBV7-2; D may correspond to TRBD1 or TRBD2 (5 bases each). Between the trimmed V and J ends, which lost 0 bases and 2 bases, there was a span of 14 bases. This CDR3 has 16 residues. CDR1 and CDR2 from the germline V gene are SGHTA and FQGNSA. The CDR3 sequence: CASSLASGGTPYEQYF. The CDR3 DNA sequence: TGTGCCAGCAGCTTAGCCAGTGGTGGGACCCCCTACGAGCAGTACTTC.

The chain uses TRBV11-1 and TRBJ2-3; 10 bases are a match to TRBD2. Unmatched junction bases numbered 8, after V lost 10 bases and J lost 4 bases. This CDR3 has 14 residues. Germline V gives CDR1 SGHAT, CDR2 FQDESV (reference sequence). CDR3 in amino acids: CATGTGTSADTQYF. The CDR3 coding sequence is TGTGCCACCGGGACCGGGACTAGCGCAGATACGCAGTATTTT.

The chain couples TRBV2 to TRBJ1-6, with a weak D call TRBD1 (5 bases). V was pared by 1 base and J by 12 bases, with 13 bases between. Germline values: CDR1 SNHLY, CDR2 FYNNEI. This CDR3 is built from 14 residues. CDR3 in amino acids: CASSEGGMTRPLHF. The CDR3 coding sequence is TGTGCCAGCAGTGAAGGGGGGATGACGAGACCCCTCCACTTT.

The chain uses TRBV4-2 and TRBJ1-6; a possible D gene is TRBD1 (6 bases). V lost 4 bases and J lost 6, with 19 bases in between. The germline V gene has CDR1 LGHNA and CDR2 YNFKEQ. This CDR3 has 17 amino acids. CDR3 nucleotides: TGTGCCAGCAGCCCGTGGGACATCTCAGTCAGTAATTCACCCCTCCACTTT. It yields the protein CASSPWDISVSNSPLHF.

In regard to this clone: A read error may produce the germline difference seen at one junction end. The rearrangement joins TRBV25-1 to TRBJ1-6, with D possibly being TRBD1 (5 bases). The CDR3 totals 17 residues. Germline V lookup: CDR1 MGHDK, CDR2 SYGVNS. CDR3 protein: CASREPGGAAYNSPLHF. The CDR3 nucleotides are TGTGCCAGCCGTGAACCCGGAGGGGCCGCCTATAATTCACCCCTCCACTTT.

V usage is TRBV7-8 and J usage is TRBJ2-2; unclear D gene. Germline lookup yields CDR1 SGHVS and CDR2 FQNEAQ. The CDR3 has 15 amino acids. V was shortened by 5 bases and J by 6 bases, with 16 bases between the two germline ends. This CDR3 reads CASSGSDGWAGELFF. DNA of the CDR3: TGTGCCAGCAGCGGATCGGACGGTTGGGCCGGGGAGCTGTTTTTT.

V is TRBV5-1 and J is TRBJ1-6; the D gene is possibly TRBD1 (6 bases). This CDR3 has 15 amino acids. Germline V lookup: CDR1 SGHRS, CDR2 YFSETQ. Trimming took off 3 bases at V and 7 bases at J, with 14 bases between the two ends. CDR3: CASSSQTGLNSPLHF. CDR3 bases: TGCGCCAGCAGCTCCCAGACAGGCCTCAATTCACCCCTCCACTTT. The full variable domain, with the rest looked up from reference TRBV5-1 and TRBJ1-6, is KAGVTQTPRYLIKTRGQQVTLSCSPISGHRSVSWYQQTPGQGLQFLFEYFSETQRNKGNFPGRFSGRQFSNSRSEMNVSTLELGDSALYLCASSSQTGLNSPLHFGNGTRLTVT.

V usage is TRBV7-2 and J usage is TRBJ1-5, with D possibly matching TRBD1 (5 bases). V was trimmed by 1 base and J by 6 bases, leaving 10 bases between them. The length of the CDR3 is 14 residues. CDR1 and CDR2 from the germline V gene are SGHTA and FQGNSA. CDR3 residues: CASSLVGVGQPQHF. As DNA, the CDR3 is TGTGCCAGCAGCTTAGTAGGGGTAGGTCAGCCCCAGCATTTT.

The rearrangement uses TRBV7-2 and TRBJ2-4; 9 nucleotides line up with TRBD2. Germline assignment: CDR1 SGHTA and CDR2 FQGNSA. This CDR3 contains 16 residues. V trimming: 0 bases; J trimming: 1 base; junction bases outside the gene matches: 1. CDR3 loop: CASSLASGGAKNIQYF. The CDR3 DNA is TGTGCCAGCAGCTTAGCCAGCGGGGGGGCCAAAAACATTCAGTACTTC.

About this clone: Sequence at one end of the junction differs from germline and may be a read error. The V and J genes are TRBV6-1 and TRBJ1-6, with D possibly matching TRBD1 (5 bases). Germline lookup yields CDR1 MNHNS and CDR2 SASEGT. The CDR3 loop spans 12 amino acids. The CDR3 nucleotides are TGTGCCGGCAGGGATTTGAATTCACCCCTCCACTTT. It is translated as CAGRDLNSPLHF.

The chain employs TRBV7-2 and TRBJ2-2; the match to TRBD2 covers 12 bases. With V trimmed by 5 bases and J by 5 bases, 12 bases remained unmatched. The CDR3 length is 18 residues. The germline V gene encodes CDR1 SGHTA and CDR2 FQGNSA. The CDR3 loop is CASSVSTLAGGPTGELFF. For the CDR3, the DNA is TGTGCCAGCAGCGTCTCTACGCTAGCGGGGGGGCCTACCGGGGAGCTGTTTTTT.

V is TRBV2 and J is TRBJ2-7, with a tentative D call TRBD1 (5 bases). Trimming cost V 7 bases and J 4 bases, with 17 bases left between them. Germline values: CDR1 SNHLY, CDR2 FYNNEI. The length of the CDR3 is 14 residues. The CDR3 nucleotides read TGTGCCAGCATGATGACAGCCACCCAGTACGAGCAGTACTTC. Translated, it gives CASMMTATQYEQYF.

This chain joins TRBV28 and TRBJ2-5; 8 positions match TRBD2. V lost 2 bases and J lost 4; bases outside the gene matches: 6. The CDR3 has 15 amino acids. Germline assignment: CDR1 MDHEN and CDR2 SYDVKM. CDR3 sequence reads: CASSLGGGTGETQYF. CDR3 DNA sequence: TGTGCCAGCAGTTTAGGCGGGGGGACGGGAGAGACCCAGTACTTC.

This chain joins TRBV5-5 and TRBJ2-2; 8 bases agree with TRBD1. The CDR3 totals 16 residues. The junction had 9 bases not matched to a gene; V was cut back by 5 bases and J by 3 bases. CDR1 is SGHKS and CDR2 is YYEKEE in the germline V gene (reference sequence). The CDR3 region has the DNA TGTGCCAGCAGGAGGGCAGGGGGCGCGGACACCGGGGAGCTGTTTTTT. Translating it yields CASRRAGGADTGELFF.